This entry lists 7 T cell receptor beta chains sequenced from one sample in a study of T cell repertoires in cytomegalovirus infection. TCRdb reprocessed the reads via MiXCR and lists one record per CDR3 protein. The data contain fewer than 550,000 distinct CDR3 sequences, roughly 29% of them singletons. The sequenced material came from PBMCs. These receptors were taken from a human donor in good health (CMV status not recorded). Some clones in this sample may be carry-over from other donors' samples.

The V gene is TRBV7-2, the J gene TRBJ1-5; D remains unclear. Trimming took 5 bases from V and 6 from J, leaving 8 bases between them. The CDR3 is made up of 12 amino acids. CDR1 is SGHTA, CDR2 FQGNSA, per germline. This CDR3 is CASSKYSQPQHF. CDR3 in DNA: TGTGCCAGCAGCAAATACTCTCAGCCCCAGCATTTT.

V is TRBV7-2 and J is TRBJ1-4; perhaps TRBD1 as D (5 bases). V was cut by 5 bases and J by 0 bases, with 13 bases left in between. Germline lookup yields CDR1 SGHTA and CDR2 FQGNSA. This CDR3 is 16 amino acids long. CDR3 in DNA: TGTGCCAGCAGCCAAGACAGTTATCCAACTAATGAAAAACTGTTTTTT. Translated: CASSQDSYPTNEKLFF.

This clonotype was counted between two and nine times. The junction shows a germline mismatch at one end, possibly a read error. The genes are TRBV27 and TRBJ1-1; possibly TRBD1 for D (5 bases). The V gene's germline CDR1 is MNHEY and CDR2 SMNVEV (reference sequence). The CDR3 has 13 residues. The CDR3 protein is CASRGRANAEAFF. CDR3 bases: TGTGCCAGCAGAGGCAGGGCGAACGCTGAAGCTTTCTTT.

This sequence joins TRBV18 and TRBJ2-5; 7 bases are a match to TRBD1. The trim removed 1 base at V and 5 bases at J, leaving 10 bases unmatched. Looked up from germline, CDR1 is KGHSH and CDR2 is LQKENI. CDR3 length equals 16 residues. The CDR3 here is CASSPLQQGLGETQYF. CDR3 nucleotide sequence: TGTGCCAGCTCACCACTCCAACAGGGGTTGGGCGAGACCCAGTACTTC.

This clonotype showed up just a few times. This chain joins TRBV19 and TRBJ2-1; TRBD2 matches 15 bases. Germline CDR1 LNHDA, CDR2 SQIVND (reference sequence). The CDR3 extends over 18 amino acids. The V gene end was trimmed by 7 bases and the J gene end by 4 bases; junction bases not matched to a gene: 11. This CDR3 reads CASTPGTSGRIFYNEQFF. CDR3 DNA sequence: TGTGCCAGTACCCCTGGGACTAGCGGGAGGATATTTTACAATGAGCAGTTCTTC.

V usage is TRBV6-2 or TRBV6-3 and J usage is TRBJ1-5, with 7 bases fitting TRBD1. The junction had 9 bases not matched to a gene; V was cut back by 4 bases and J by 9 bases. The CDR3 runs 14 residues. Germline CDR1 and CDR2: MNHEY and SVGEGT. CDR3 sequence reads: CASSFTGVYSPQHF. The CDR3 bases are TGTGCCAGCAGTTTCACAGGGGTTTATTCGCCCCAGCATTTT.

The CDR3 sequence is CASSTLIHNEQFF. In DNA, the CDR3 is TGTGCCAGCAGCACGTTAATCCACAATGAGCAGTTCTTC. V usage is TRBV11-2 and J usage is TRBJ2-1; no reliable D call. With 5 bases removed from V and 5 bases from J, the gap between germline ends came to 10 bases. The germline CDR1 and CDR2 sequences are SGHAT and FQNNGV. The CDR3 contains 13 residues.